This TCR beta chain was sequenced for a study of blood T cell repertoires in COVID-19. TCRdb keeps only in-frame clones here, not all; method: immunoSEQ multiplex PCR. The table shows around 99,000 clones, with approximately 90% occurring only once. CDR3 length equals 14 residues. The germline V gene has CDR1 SEHNR and CDR2 FQNEAQ (reference sequence). The V end was cut by 2 bases, the J end by 7 bases, with 12 bases between. Sequencing was carried out using peripheral blood. The chain links TRBV7-9 to TRBJ2-1; possible D gene TRBD1, 6 bases. The clonotype was recovered from a man aged 45-60 years with acute or convalescent COVID-19. The CDR3 loop reads CASSLQQGWNEQFF. CDR3 bases: TGTGCCAGCAGCTTACAACAGGGATGGAATGAGCAGTTCTTC.